Sequencing of this T cell receptor beta chain was carried out in a study of breast tumors, draining lymph nodes, adjacent tissues. TCRdb itself ran the multiplex PCR reads through MiXCR, one entry per CDR3 protein. This table holds under 250,000 distinct CDR3 sequences, less than 40% found once. Overall study results and limits: Tumor repertoires ranked between lymph nodes and nontumor tissue in diversity, with V and J gene preferences. Compared with basal-like, luminal-like tumors shared significantly more repertoire with nontumor tissue. Data only fit, rather than demonstrated, lymph node origin of most tumor T cells. Data fit most tumor T cells coming from lymph node, expanding in tumor.

A word on this clonotype: Its target is unknown. This could be a read error, since a much larger clone is one nucleotide away.

Axillary draining lymph nodes of breast cancer patients supplied the node samples. V lost 3 bases and J lost 4, with 12 bases in between. This CDR3 has 15 residues. Per the germline V gene, CDR1 is SGHNT and CDR2 is YENEEA. Sequencing used axillary lymph node tissue. The TCR originated in a female donor with breast cancer. Some clones in this sample may be carry-over from other donors' samples. This rearrangement joins TRBV11-3 to TRBJ2-2; D is perhaps TRBD2 (7 bases). CDR3 coding DNA: TGTGCCAGCAGCTTGGGGGGGCTGACCACCGGGGAGCTGTTTTTT. Protein: CASSLGGLTTGELFF.